Given below is one T cell receptor beta chain in context. Its target antigen remains unknown. Per-base qualities were not stored, and no clone one base away is much larger. The CDR3, cysteine through phenylalanine, is 13 amino acids long. CDR3 DNA only is kept here, 39 bases in frame from base 1. V and J are truncated by 1 base and 1 base respectively, leaving an intervening sequence of 7 bases. CDR1 is given as SQVTM and CDR2 as ANQGSEA, both from the germline V gene. This sample was taken from a study of yellow fever vaccine responses in identical twins (dated by TCRdb to between 2017 and 2018). Study-level background: The study precisely tracked vaccine-responding T cell clones in identical twins. Study-wide conclusions, independent of this receptor: According to the authors, in identical twins the way T cells responded to vaccination appeared partly convergent and partly personalized.

The method was RT-PCR. TCRdb shows the sequencer as Illumina HiSeq 2500. In TCRdb, the public reads were trimmed at Q25 with fastp and aligned with MiXCR, with productive beta chains retained. Each record represents a unique CDR3 protein, reported with the most common genes and DNA among its rows. For this sample there are some 5,400 distinct CDR3 sequences; more than 80% appear just once. The ten largest clones add up to about 3% of the sample. Source: T cells from blood (PBMCs), unsorted or a sorted subset (not recorded which), taken before or after yellow fever vaccination (not recorded which). This clonotype originated in a woman aged 18-29 years who received the yellow fever vaccine. Donor details come from another sample of the same person, matched by shared clones. The chain joins TRBV29-1 to TRBJ1-1, with the D gene call left open. The bases are TGCAGCGTTGAAGCCTGGGCGAACACTGAAGCTTTCTTT. It translates as CSVEAWANTEAFF.